The TCR beta chain described here comes from a study of early T cells in non-severe SARS-CoV-2 infection. This clonotype has a count of ten or more. TCRdb reprocessed the 5' RACE reads via MiXCR and lists one record per CDR3 protein. The table includes about 48,000 distinct CDR3 sequences, more than 6.5% detected once. The germline V gene has CDR1 LGHNA and CDR2 YSLEER. V trimming: 4 bases; J trimming: 7 bases; junction bases outside the gene matches: 10. This CDR3 comprises 15 residues. The chain links TRBV4-3 to TRBJ2-1; 7 positions agree with TRBD1. This receptor was obtained from an adult who was a healthcare worker with PCR-confirmed SARS-CoV-2 infection or an uninfected control (not recorded which). The sequenced sample was whole blood. CDR3 nucleotides: TGCGCCAGCAGCCGATGGACAGGTAGTGGAAATGAGCAGTTCTTC. It yields the protein CASSRWTGSGNEQFF.